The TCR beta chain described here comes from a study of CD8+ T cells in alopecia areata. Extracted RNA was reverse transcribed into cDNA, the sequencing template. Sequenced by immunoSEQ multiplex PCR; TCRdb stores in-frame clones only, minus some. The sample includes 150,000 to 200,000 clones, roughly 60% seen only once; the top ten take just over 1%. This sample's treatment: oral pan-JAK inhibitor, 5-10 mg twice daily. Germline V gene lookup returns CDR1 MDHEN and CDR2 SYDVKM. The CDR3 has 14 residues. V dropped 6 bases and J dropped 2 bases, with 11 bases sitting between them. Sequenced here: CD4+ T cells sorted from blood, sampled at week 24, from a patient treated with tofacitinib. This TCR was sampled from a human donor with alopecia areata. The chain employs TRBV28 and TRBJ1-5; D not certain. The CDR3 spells CASSHGSGNQPQHF. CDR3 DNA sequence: TGTGCCAGCAGCCACGGATCCGGCAATCAGCCCCAGCATTTT. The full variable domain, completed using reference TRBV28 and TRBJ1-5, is DVKVTQSSRYLVKRTGEKVFLECVQDMDHENMFWYRQDPGLGLRLIYFSYDVKMKEKGDIPEGYSVSREKKERFSLILESASTNQTSMYLCASSHGSGNQPQHFGDGTRLSIL.